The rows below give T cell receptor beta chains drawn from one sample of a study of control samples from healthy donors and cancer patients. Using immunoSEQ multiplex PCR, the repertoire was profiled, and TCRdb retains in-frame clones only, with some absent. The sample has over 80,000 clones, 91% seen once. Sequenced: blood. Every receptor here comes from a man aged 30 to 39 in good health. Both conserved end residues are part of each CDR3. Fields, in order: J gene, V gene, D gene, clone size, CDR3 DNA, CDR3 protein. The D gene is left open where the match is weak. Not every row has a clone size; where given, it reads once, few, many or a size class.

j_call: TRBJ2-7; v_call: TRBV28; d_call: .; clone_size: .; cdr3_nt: TGTGCCAGCAGTATGAGGGGGGTCCACGGGCAGTACTTC; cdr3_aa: CASSMRGVHGQYF
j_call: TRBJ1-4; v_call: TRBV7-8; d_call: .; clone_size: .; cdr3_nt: TGTGCCAGCAGCTTAAGGGGGTCGGATGAAAAACTGTTTTTT; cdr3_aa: CASSLRGSDEKLFF
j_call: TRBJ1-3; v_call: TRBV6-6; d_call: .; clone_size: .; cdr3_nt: TGTGCCAGCAGTTACGCTACCGGGCGAAACACCATATATTTT; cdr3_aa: CASSYATGRNTIYF
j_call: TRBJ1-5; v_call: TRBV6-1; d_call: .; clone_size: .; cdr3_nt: TGTGCCAGCAGCCCCTATGGCAATCAGCCCCAGCATTTT; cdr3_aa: CASSPYGNQPQHF
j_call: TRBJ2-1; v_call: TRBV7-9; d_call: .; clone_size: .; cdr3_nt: TGTGCCAGCAGCTTATACAGACACGGCTCCTACAATGAGCAGTTCTTC; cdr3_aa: CASSLYRHGSYNEQFF
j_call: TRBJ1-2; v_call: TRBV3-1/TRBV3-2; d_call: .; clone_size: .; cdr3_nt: TGTGCCAGCAGCCAAGGGGTGACTTACAACTTTGGGGACTATGGCTACACCTTC; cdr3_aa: CASSQGVTYNFGDYGYTF
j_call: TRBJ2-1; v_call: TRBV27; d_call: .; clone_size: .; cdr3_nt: TGTGCCAGCACTCACAGCTCCTACAATGAGCAGTTCTTC; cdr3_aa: CASTHSSYNEQFF
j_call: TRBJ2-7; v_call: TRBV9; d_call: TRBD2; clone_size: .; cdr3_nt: TGTGCCAGCAGTATCGGGGGGGGCCCCCTTTACGAGCAGTACTTC; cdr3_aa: CASSIGGGPLYEQYF
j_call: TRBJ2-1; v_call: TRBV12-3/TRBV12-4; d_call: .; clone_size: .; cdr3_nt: TGTGCCAGCATAGAGGGGAACTACAATGAGCAGTTCTTC; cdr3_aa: CASIEGNYNEQFF
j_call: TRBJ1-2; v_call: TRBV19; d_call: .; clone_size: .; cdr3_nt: TGTGCCAGTAGTGACCGGGCCCTGGGTAACTATGGCTACACCTTC; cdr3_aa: CASSDRALGNYGYTF
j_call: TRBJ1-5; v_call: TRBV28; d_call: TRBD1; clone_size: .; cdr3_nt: TGTGCCAGCAGTCCGGACAGGGTGGTCTCCCATCAGCCCCAGCATTTT; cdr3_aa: CASSPDRVVSHQPQHF
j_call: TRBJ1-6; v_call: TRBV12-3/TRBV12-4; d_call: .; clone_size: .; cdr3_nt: TGTGCCAGCAGCAGGGGTAGCCCTTCACCCCTCCACTTT; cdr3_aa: CASSRGSPSPLHF
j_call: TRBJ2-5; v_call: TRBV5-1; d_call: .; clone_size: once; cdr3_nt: TGCGCCAGCAGCTTGGAACCGGGACAACCCCCCTACTTC; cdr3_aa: CASSLEPGQPPYF
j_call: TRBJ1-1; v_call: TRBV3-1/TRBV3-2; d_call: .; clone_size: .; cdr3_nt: TGTGCCAGCAGCCCTGGGGGGGGGTTTGTCGGCACTGAAGCTTTCTTT; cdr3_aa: CASSPGGGFVGTEAFF
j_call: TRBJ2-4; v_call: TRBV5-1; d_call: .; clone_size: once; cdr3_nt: TGCGCCAGCAGCTTGGAATTCGGCCTGGGGGCCAAAAACATTCAGTACTTC; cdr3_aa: CASSLEFGLGAKNIQYF
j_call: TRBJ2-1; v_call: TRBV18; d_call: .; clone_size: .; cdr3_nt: TGTGCCAGCTCGCCTACCGGGACCACCCATGAGCAGTTCTTC; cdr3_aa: CASSPTGTTHEQFF
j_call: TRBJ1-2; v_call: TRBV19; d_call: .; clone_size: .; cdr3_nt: TGTGCCAGTAGAGTGAAGGGGTATGGCTACACCTTC; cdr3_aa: CASRVKGYGYTF
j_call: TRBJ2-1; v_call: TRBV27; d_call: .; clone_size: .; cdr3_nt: TGTGCCAGCAGTTTACGGGAGAAGAGCGGTTGGACCGTGGATGAGCAGTTCTTC; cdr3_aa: CASSLREKSGWTVDEQFF
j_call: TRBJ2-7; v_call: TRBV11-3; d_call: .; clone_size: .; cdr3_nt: TGTGCCAGCAGCTCGTCGGACGGGATAGAGCAGTACTTC; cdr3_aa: CASSSSDGIEQYF
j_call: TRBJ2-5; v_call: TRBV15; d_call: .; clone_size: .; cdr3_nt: TGTGCCACCAGCAGAGAGATCAGAGACCAAGAGACCCAGTACTTC; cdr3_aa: CATSREIRDQETQYF
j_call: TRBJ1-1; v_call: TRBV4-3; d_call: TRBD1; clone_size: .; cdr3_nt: TGCGCCAGCAGCCAATCCGTCACAGGGGGCACTGAAGCTTTCTTT; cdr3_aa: CASSQSVTGGTEAFF
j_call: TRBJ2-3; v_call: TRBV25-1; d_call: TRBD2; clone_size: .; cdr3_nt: TGTGCCAGCAGTGGTTGGACTAGCGGGAATACAGATACGCAGTATTTT; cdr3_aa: CASSGWTSGNTDTQYF
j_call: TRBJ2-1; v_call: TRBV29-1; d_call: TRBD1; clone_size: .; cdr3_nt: TGCAGCGTTCTAGGGACAGGGGACCATGAGCAGTTCTTC; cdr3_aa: CSVLGTGDHEQFF
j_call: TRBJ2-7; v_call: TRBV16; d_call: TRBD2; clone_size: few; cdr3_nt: TGTGCCAGCAGCCAACTCCGGGGGGACCAGCCGTACTTC; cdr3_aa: CASSQLRGDQPYF